This T cell receptor beta chain was found in a study of blood T cell repertoires in COVID-19. Study-level background: Nucleic acid was either cDNA or gDNA, and it came from T cells, B-cell-depleted T cells, or PBMCs.

The germline CDR1 and CDR2 sequences are SQVTM and ANQGSEA. This CDR3 has 15 residues. The J segment lost 0 bases and the V segment lost 4 bases, leaving 3 bases of the junction unmatched. Authors' data handling: Reference gene primers were amplified, and this amplification served to estimate nucleated cell counts. The table came from immunoSEQ multiplex PCR; TCRdb's copy has only in-frame clones and leaves some out. V and J calls and clone size are those listed in that table; D and trimming were worked out from the DNA. The profile shows 100,000 to 150,000 clones, around 88% of them singletons. While infection was still active, Seattle patients were enrolled and then followed longitudinally.

The sequencing sample was made of peripheral blood. V usage is TRBV29-1 and J usage is TRBJ1-4; TRBD1 matches at 9 bases. This TCR was recovered from a man aged 55 to 70 with COVID-19, enrolled during active disease. The CDR3 DNA sequence: TGCAGCGTTGGGGACAGGGATGCAACTAATGAAAAACTGTTTTTT. Translating it yields CSVGDRDATNEKLFF.